This TCR beta chain was recorded in a study of shared clonotypes between healthy human individuals. Whole-study results and caveats: Naive subsets tended to show greater estimated richness than memory subsets. In the sorted subsets, rarefaction showed sequencing was incomplete despite large depth. The study drew on few donors, limiting represented genetic and exposure-history diversity.

Libraries were prepared by immunoSEQ multiplex PCR; TCRdb keeps only in-frame clonotypes and omits some of them. The sample contains over a million clones, more than 65% of which appear only once. Per germline, CDR1 KGHSH and CDR2 LQKENI. V was clipped by 2 bases and J by 4 bases, with 8 bases between them. This CDR3 is 13 amino acids long. Of note for this clone: Antigen unknown. Different DNA sequences within this sample yield the same CDR3.

The sample comprised memory CD4+ T cells sorted from blood. As to subset: CD45RA-negative fraction. This receptor was identified in a man aged 18-30 years in good health. V and J are TRBV18 and TRBJ1-2; D uncertain. Here the CDR3 reads CASSPTDSYGYTF. DNA for the CDR3: TGTGCCAGCTCACCAACAGACTCCTATGGCTACACCTTC. The full variable domain, rest sourced from reference TRBV18 and TRBJ1-2, is NAGVMQNPRHLVRRRGQEARLRCSPMKGHSHVYWYRQLPEEGLKFMVYLQKENIIDESGMPKERFSAEFPKEGPSILRIQQVVRGDSAAYFCASSPTDSYGYTFGSGTRLTVV.